Sequencing of this T cell receptor beta chain was carried out in a study of liver allograft versus peripheral blood T cells. In the study overall: A comparison was made between T cell receptor repertoires in transplanted livers and those in recipients' peripheral blood.

Germline-derived CDR1 and CDR2 are DFQATT and SNEGSKA (reference sequence). The CDR3 runs 15 residues. Trimming removed 0 bases from V and 5 bases from J; junction bases left unmatched: 8. Findings and limits, study-wide: Liver allograft repertoires of T cell receptors reportedly diverged from peripheral blood repertoires.

TCRdb called the reads again in MiXCR, with one record for every CDR3 protein. The table lists about 7,000 distinct CDR3 sequences, 16% of them singletons. As regards this clonotype: Antigen: not known.

The sequence came from a human patient who had a liver transplant. Part of the T cells may come from the graft donor. The rearrangement links TRBV20-1 to TRBJ2-7; 9 bases align to TRBD2. CDR3 sequence: CSARDGSGGRNEQYF. The CDR3 DNA reads TGCAGTGCTAGAGATGGAAGCGGGGGGCGCAACGAGCAGTACTTC.